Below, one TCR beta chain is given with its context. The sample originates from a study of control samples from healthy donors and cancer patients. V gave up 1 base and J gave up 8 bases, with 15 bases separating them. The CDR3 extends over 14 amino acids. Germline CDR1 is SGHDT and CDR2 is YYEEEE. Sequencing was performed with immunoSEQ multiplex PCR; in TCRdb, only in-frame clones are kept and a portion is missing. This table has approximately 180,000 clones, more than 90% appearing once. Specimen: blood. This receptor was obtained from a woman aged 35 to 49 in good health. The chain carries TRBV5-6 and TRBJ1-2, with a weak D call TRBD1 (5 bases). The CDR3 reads CASSLSTGRGGYTF. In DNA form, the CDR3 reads TGTGCCAGCAGCTTGAGTACAGGCCGAGGGGGCTACACCTTC.